One sample yielded the 13 T cell receptor beta chains listed below, sequenced in a study of neurological immune-mediated disorders. TCRdb processed the 5' RACE reads anew with MiXCR; each CDR3 protein has one entry. The sample consists of 40,000 or so distinct CDR3 sequences, 13% to 15% of them appearing once. Sequencing used PBMCs. The receptors shown here come from a woman between 50 and 59 years old with HTLV-1-associated myelopathy (HAM/TSP).

This rearrangement joins TRBV29-1 to TRBJ1-2, with D maybe TRBD1 (6 bases). With 5 bases removed from V and 2 bases from J, the gap between germline ends came to 9 bases. The CDR3 sequence is 12 residues long. Germline CDR1 SQVTM, CDR2 ANQGSEA. The CDR3 region is CSVYTGNYGYTF. In DNA, the CDR3 is TGCAGCGTTTACACAGGGAACTATGGCTACACCTTC.

This clonotype was counted ten times or more. The V and J genes are TRBV6-2 or TRBV6-3 and TRBJ2-3, with 7 bases aligning to TRBD2. The CDR3 is 15 residues long. The junction had 8 bases not matched to a gene; V was cut back by 2 bases and J by 6 bases. The germline V gene has CDR1 MNHEY and CDR2 SVGEGT. The DNA for the CDR3 is TGTGCCAGCAGTTACAGAGGACTAGAGACGGATACGCAGTATTTT. This translates into CASSYRGLETDTQYF.

This clonotype has a count of ten or more. This chain links TRBV27 with TRBJ1-1; 10 nucleotides line up with TRBD1. The junction had 1 base not matched to a gene; V was cut back by 2 bases and J by 4 bases. CDR1 is MNHEY and CDR2 is SMNVEV in the germline V gene (reference sequence). CDR3 length: 14 amino acids. This chain's CDR3 is CASSLDRGLTEAFF. CDR3 DNA: TGTGCCAGCAGTTTAGACAGGGGGCTCACTGAAGCTTTCTTT.

At least ten counts were recorded for this clonotype. This chain uses TRBV2 with TRBJ1-2, with TRBD1 as a possible D gene (5 bases). The CDR3 contains 14 residues. Germline loops: CDR1 SNHLY, CDR2 FYNNEI. Trimming took off 4 bases at V and 4 bases at J, with 13 bases between the two ends. The CDR3 DNA reads TGTGCCAGCAGTGGGGGCCGAGGGAGCTATGGCTACACCTTC. Protein: CASSGGRGSYGYTF.

At least ten counts were recorded for this clonotype. The rearrangement joins TRBV15 to TRBJ2-3, with 7 bases matching TRBD1. The length of the CDR3 is 15 residues. V gave up 0 bases and J gave up 4 bases; unmatched junction bases: 4. Germline values: CDR1 LNHNV, CDR2 YYDKDF (reference sequence). The DNA of the CDR3 is TGTGCCACCAGCAGAGAAGGGGGCAAGGCAGATACGCAGTATTTT. It encodes CATSREGGKADTQYF.

This clonotype was observed at least ten times. The V gene is TRBV3-1, the J gene TRBJ1-1; D remains ambiguous. The CDR3 contains 13 residues. The V end was cut by 0 bases, the J end by 11 bases, with 13 bases between. Germline CDR1 and CDR2: LGHDT and YNNKEL (reference sequence). Here the CDR3 DNA reads TGTGCCAGCAGCCAAGATGATGGTCGGTATGCTTTCTTT. Protein: CASSQDDGRYAFF. Based on the CDR3 plus reference TRBV3-1 and TRBJ1-1, the full variable domain is DTAVSQTPKYLVTQMGNDKSIKCEQNLGHDTMYWYKQDSKKFLKIMFSYNNKELIINETVPNRFSPKSPDKAHLNLHINSLELGDSAVYFCASSQDDGRYAFFGQGTRLTVV.

This clonotype appeared many times. The V gene is TRBV5-1, the J gene TRBJ2-3; 7 positions agree with TRBD1. The V segment lost 3 bases and the J segment 6 bases; nucleotides outside the gene matches: 7. The CDR3 covers 14 residues. Germline CDR1 is SGHRS and CDR2 is YFSETQ. The CDR3 loop is CASSWGQPRDTQYF. The CDR3 nucleotides read TGCGCCAGCAGCTGGGGACAGCCCCGGGATACGCAGTATTTT.

This clonotype has ten or more counts. The chain is built from TRBV10-3 and TRBJ2-6; tentatively, D is TRBD1 (6 bases). The V end was cut by 6 bases, the J end by 4 bases, with 13 bases between. The CDR3 spans 15 residues. Germline lookup yields CDR1 ENHRY and CDR2 SYGVKD. The CDR3 is CAISPGTTGANVLTF. CDR3 bases: TGTGCCATCAGCCCCGGGACAACAGGGGCCAACGTCCTGACTTTC.

This clonotype was seen ten or more times. The rearrangement links TRBV12-3 or TRBV12-4 to TRBJ1-6, with D perhaps matching TRBD1 (5 bases). Trimming removed 3 bases from V and 13 bases from J, with 10 bases in between. The CDR3 covers 12 residues. CDR3 coding DNA: TGTGCCAGCAGTTTTCAGGGATCCCCCCTCCACTTT. As protein: CASSFQGSPLHF.

This clonotype was picked up many times. The chain has TRBV12-3 or TRBV12-4 and TRBJ2-2; 15 bases agree with TRBD2. The CDR3 is 15 residues long. With 8 bases clipped from V and 5 bases from J, the junction kept 3 bases outside the gene matches. Here the CDR3 DNA reads TGTGCCAGCTGGGGACTAGCGGGAGGTACCGGGGAGCTGTTTTTT. Amino acid sequence: CASWGLAGGTGELFF.

This clonotype was detected ten times or more. The J gene is TRBJ2-5, the V gene TRBV12-3 or TRBV12-4, with 12 bases that match TRBD2. V dropped 2 bases and J dropped 13; count of bases not matched to a gene: 5. The CDR3 covers 13 residues. The CDR3 spells CASSLLTSGGRYF. As DNA, the CDR3 is TGTGCCAGCAGTTTACTGACTAGCGGGGGTCGGTACTTC.

This chain links TRBV20-1 with TRBJ1-6; the D is unclear. Germline V lookup: CDR1 DFQATT, CDR2 SNEGSKA (reference sequence). V lost 0 bases and J lost 4, with 13 bases in between. This CDR3 spans 16 amino acids. CDR3 bases: TGCAGTGCTAGAGATCATAGGGCAGTGTATAATTCACCCCTCCACTTT. As protein: CSARDHRAVYNSPLHF.

This clonotype was recorded at least ten times. This sequence joins TRBV27 and TRBJ1-2; TRBD1 aligns across 9 bases. This CDR3 comprises 14 residues. Germline lookup yields CDR1 MNHEY and CDR2 SMNVEV (reference sequence). The V and J ends lost 6 bases and 2 bases, in that order; junction bases with no gene match: 4. The CDR3 here is CASRVQGANYGYTF. Written as DNA, the CDR3 is TGTGCCAGCAGGGTACAGGGGGCGAACTATGGCTACACCTTC.